This TCR beta chain emerged from a study of PD-1 blockade in mismatch repair-deficient tumors. Whole-study context: Patients had about 13 mismatch repair-deficient cancer types and were previously treated and progressing. Whole-study results and caveats: Tumor-resident clones, often absent from pretreatment blood, expanded after pembrolizumab and then contracted.

Libraries were prepared by immunoSEQ multiplex PCR; TCRdb keeps only in-frame clonotypes and omits some of them. Found here are 50,000 or so clones, about 85% of them singletons; the top ten hold roughly 8.8%. On this clone itself: Its antigen is unidentified.

TCR sequencing covered a few patients who responded to pembrolizumab. J lost 11 bases, V lost 5 bases, and 14 bases had no gene match. The CDR3 sequence is 15 residues long. Germline CDR1 is MNHNS and CDR2 is SASEGT. This specimen was peripheral blood, taken less than 21 weeks after starting pembrolizumab. The receptor's source is an adult with mismatch repair-deficient cancer. The chain recombines TRBV6-1 with TRBJ2-1; 8 bases map to TRBD1. Here the CDR3 reads CASSSPGQAYLQQFF. The CDR3 coding sequence is TGTGCCAGCAGTTCCCCGGGACAGGCCTACCTCCAGCAGTTCTTC.